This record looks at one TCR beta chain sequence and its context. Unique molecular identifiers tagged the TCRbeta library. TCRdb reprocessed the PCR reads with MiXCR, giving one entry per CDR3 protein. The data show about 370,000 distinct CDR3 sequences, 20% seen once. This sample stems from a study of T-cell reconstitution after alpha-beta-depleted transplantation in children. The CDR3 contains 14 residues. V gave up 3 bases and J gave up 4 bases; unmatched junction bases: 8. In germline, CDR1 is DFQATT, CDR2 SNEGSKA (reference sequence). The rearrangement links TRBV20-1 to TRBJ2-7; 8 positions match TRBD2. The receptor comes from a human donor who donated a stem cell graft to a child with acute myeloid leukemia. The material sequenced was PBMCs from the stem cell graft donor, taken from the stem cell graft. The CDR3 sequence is CSASVGTRRYEQYF. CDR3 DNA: TGCAGTGCTAGTGTAGGGACTAGGAGGTACGAGCAGTACTTC.